The TCR beta chain described here comes from a study of T cells in Graves' hyperthyroidism and ophthalmopathy (dated by TCRdb to between 2019 and 2020). About the full investigation: Peripheral blood was collected at initial diagnosis, before any treatment. To identify TCR V-J signatures that set the groups apart, the researchers used a discovery cohort of about a hundred patients, made up of roughly 45 with Graves' ophthalmopathy and some 60 with stable Graves' hyperthyroidism. Whether ophthalmopathy could be predicted prospectively was tested in an independent validation cohort made up of some 20 hyperthyroidism patients plus 17 patients who later progressed to ophthalmopathy. The approximately 100 discovery patients were randomly split 7:3 into training and test sets. In addition, the study compared T-cell repertoires in thyroid tissue and in blood from roughly six Graves' hyperthyroidism patients. After blood sampling, hyperthyroidism patients were treated with methimazole at a starting dose of 30 mg daily, and ophthalmopathy patients were treated with high-dose intravenous methylprednisolone. The paper describes TCR Vbeta CDR3 sequencing of 135 peripheral blood samples, made up of 43 ophthalmopathy patients, approximately 76 hyperthyroidism patients and approximately 17 progressor patients. Study-wide conclusions, independent of this receptor: In validation, the model predicted progression to ophthalmopathy a median of around six months before onset, with about 71% sensitivity and about 75% specificity. Most expanded thyroid clonotypes (frequency above 0.001) were also detected in blood, a finding suggesting that blood repertoires may reflect thyroid immune responses. In cross-validation, a model built on a 13 V-J signature told ophthalmopathy apart from stable hyperthyroidism with 85% to 90% sensitivity and about 81% specificity, and in testing the same model reached 80%/75%. Sample size was not statistically predetermined, and investigators were not blinded to group allocation.

TCR beta CDR3 regions were amplified from RNA transcripts. The first round of RT-PCR for the TCR CDR3 was performed with the HTBI primer set and the Qiagen OneStep RT-PCR kit. Libraries were constructed in a second round of multiplex PCR, after which size selection and purification were performed. Libraries were sequenced paired-end with 100 bp reads on an Illumina HiSeq2000. The study's own analysis went as follows. Raw data were processed with SOAPnuke, discarding reads with adapters, uncalled bases, mean Phred below 15, or no exact constant-primer or identifier match. High-quality paired reads were merged using COPE v1.2.5, and each unique nucleotide sequence was defined as a clonotype. MiTCR v1.1 was used to align clonotypes to the IMGT TRBV, TRBD and TRBJ reference segments. The analysis was restricted to V-J combinations with a frequency above 0.0001, which together covered about 99% of the repertoires. The TCS score was defined as F50 (clonal expansion) divided by E x V (chaos), with BLOSUM62-based TCRdist calculated between CDR3 peptides within each V-J. Welch's t-statistics and random forest reduced around 510 V-J features to 13, which were used in a naive Bayes classifier (R e1071). Through fastp at Q25 and MiXCR, TCRdb rebuilt clones from the public reads, retaining in-frame beta chains. Entries are consolidated by CDR3 protein sequence, retaining the most common genes and DNA. Clone size and V and J calls follow TCRdb, not the original study. This sample comprises 650,000 to 850,000 distinct CDR3 sequences, 18% of them detected only once. The ten largest clones represent over 15% of the sample.

In this sample, this clonotype turned up many times. Its antigen target is currently unknown. No base-level quality is on record; no much larger clone is a single base apart. From the cysteine up to the phenylalanine, the CDR3 has a length of 16 residues. Only CDR3 DNA remains: 48 bases, in frame from the first base. V lost 2 bases and J lost 6 bases, and the count of bases not matched to a germline gene is 12. Taken from the germline V gene (reference sequence), the CDR1 and CDR2 loops are DFQATT and SNEGSKA. Hyperthyroidism patients were aged 18 to 65 years and newly diagnosed, with disease duration of less than 2 months. Any patient with an uncontrolled infection, another autoimmune disease, pregnancy or lactation was excluded. Clinical symptoms, serum thyroxine and TRAb, thyroid ultrasound, and orbital computed tomography formed the basis for the diagnoses. Blood from progressor patients was collected at the time of first diagnosis with hyperthyroidism, before any ophthalmopathy symptoms had appeared. PBMCs were isolated from about 10 ml of fresh peripheral blood by Ficoll-Paque density gradient centrifugation. Progressor patients were initially diagnosed with Graves' hyperthyroidism and developed ophthalmopathy during follow-up. Trizol reagent was used to extract total RNA, and RNA quality was then checked on an Agilent 2100 Bioanalyzer.

Source material: blood. This clonotype originated in a woman in her 50s with Graves' hyperthyroidism that later progressed to Graves' ophthalmopathy. The sequence joins TRBV20-1 to TRBJ2-2, with 7 junctional bases fitting TRBD1. The CDR3 protein sequence reads: CSARNPETGDPGELFF. The base sequence is TGCAGTGCTAGAAACCCCGAAACAGGGGACCCCGGGGAGCTGTTTTTT.